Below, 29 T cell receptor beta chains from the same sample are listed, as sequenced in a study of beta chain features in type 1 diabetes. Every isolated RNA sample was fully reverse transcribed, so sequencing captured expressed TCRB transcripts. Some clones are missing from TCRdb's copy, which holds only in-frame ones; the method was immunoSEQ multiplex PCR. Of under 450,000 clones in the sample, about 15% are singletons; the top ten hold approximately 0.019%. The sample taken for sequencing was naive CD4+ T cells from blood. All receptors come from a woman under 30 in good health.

The CDR3 loop reads CAWRNLAGGREQYF. The CDR3 nucleotides are TGTGCCTGGAGGAATTTAGCGGGAGGACGCGAGCAGTACTTC. The J gene is TRBJ2-7, the V gene TRBV30; 10 nucleotides line up with TRBD2. The junction had 8 bases not matched to a gene; V was cut back by 3 bases and J by 6 bases. The germline CDR1 and CDR2 sequences are GTSNPN and SVGIG (reference sequence). This CDR3 comprises 14 residues.

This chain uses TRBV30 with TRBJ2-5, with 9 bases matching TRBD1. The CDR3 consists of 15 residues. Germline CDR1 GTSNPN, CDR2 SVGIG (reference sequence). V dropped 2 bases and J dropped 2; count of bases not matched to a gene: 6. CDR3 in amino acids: CAWSRGQGLQETQYF. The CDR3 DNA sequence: TGTGCCTGGAGTCGCGGACAGGGGCTTCAAGAGACCCAGTACTTC.

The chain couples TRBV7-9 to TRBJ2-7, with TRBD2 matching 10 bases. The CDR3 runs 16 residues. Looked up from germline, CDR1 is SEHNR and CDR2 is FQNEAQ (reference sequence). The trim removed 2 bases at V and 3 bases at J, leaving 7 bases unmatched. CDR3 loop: CASSLTELAGYYEQYF. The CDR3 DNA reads TGTGCCAGCAGCTTAACGGAACTAGCGGGGTACTACGAGCAGTACTTC.

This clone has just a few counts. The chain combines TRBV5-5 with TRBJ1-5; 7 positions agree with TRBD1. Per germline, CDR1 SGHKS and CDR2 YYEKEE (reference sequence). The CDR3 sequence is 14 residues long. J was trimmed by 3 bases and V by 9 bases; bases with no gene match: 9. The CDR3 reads CATSAGQVNQPQHF. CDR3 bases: TGTGCCACCTCTGCCGGACAGGTCAATCAGCCCCAGCATTTT.

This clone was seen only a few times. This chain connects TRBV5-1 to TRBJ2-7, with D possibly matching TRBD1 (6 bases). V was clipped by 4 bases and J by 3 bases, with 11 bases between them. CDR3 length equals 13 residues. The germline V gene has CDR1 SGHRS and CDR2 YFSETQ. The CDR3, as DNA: TGCGCCAGCAGCCTACGGGACAACTACGAGCAGTACTTC. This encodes CASSLRDNYEQYF.

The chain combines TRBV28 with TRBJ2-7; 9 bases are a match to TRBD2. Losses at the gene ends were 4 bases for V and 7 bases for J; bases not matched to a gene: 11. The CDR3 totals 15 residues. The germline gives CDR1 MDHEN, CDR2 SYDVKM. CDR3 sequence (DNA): TGTGCCAGCAGTTATGCCATGGGACTAGCCGGGGAGCAGTACTTC. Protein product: CASSYAMGLAGEQYF.

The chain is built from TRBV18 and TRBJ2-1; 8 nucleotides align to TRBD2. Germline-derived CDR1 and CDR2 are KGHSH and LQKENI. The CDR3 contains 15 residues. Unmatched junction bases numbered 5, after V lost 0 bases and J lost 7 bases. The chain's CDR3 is CASSPPSGSVNEQFF. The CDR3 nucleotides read TGTGCCAGCTCACCACCGAGCGGGAGCGTAAATGAGCAGTTCTTC.

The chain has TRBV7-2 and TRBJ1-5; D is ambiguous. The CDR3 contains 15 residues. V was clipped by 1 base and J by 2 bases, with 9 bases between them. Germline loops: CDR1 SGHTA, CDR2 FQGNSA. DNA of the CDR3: TGTGCCAGCAGCTTAGTCACTACTGGCAATCAGCCCCAGCATTTT. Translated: CASSLVTTGNQPQHF.

CDR3 residues: CATSRDRLPGRNEQFF. CDR3 sequence (DNA): TGTGCCACCAGCAGAGATCGACTACCGGGGAGAAATGAGCAGTTCTTC. The chain uses TRBV15 and TRBJ2-1; tentative D call: TRBD2 (5 bases). CDR1 and CDR2 (germline): LNHNV, YYDKDF (reference sequence). V lost 0 bases and J lost 7, with 16 bases in between. The CDR3 contains 16 residues.

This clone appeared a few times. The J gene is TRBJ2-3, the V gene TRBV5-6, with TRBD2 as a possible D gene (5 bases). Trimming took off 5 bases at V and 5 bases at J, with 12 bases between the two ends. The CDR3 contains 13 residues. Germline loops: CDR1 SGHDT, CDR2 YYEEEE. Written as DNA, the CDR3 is TGTGCCAGCAGAAGCCAGGCGGGAGATACGCAGTATTTT. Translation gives CASRSQAGDTQYF.

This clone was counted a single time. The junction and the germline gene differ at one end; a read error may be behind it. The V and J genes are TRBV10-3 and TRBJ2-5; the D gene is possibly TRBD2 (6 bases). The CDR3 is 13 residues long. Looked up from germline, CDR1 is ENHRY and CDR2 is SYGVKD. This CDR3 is CAISESTGRGGHF. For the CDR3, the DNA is TGTGCCATCAGTGAGTCGACCGGACGGGGAGGTCACTTC.

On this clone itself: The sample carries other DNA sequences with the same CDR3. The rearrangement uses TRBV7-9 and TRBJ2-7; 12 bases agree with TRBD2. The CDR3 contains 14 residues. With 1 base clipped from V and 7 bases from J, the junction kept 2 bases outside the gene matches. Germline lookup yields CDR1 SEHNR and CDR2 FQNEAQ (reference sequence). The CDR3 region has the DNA TGTGCCAGCAGCTTAGGACTAGCGGGAGATGAGCAGTACTTC. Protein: CASSLGLAGDEQYF.

CDR3 region: CASRSGLGHQPQHF. CDR3 nucleotides: TGTGCCAGCAGAAGTGGCCTTGGGCATCAGCCCCAGCATTTT. The V and J genes are TRBV2 and TRBJ1-5; D is unresolved. The V gene's germline CDR1 is SNHLY and CDR2 FYNNEI. The CDR3 has 14 amino acids. The germline V and J ends were trimmed by 6 bases and 5 bases, with 14 bases remaining between them.

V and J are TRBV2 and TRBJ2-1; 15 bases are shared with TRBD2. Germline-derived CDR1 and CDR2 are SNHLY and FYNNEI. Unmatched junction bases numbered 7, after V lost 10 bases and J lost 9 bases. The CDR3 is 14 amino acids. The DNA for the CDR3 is TGTGCCACTGGACTAGCGGGAGGGCCGGTTGAGCAGTTCTTC. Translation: CATGLAGGPVEQFF.

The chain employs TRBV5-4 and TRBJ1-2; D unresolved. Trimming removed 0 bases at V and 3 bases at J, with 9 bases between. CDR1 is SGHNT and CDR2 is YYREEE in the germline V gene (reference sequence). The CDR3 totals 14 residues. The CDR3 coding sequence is TGTGCCAGCAGCTTGGGCCCTTCAGACTATGGCTACACCTTC. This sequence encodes CASSLGPSDYGYTF.

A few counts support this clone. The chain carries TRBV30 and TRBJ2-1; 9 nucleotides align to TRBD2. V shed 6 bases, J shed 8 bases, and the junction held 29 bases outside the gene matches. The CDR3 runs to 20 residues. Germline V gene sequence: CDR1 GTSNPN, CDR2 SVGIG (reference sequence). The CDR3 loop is CACPFPRTSPQTSGGDEQFF. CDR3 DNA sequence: TGTGCCTGCCCATTCCCCCGGACCTCCCCCCAGACTAGCGGAGGGGATGAGCAGTTCTTC.

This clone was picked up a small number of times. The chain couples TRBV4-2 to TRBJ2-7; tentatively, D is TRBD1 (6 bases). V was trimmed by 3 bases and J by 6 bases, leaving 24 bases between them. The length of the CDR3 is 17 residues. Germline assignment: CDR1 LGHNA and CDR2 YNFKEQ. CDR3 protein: CASSHKYRDTTFREQYF. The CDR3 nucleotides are TGTGCCAGCAGCCACAAATACCGGGACACCACGTTTCGCGAGCAGTACTTC.

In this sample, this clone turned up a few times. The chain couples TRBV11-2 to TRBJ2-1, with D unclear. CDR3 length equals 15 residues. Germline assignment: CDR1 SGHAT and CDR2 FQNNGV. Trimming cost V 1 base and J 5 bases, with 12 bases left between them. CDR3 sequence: CASSLGLRSNNEQFF. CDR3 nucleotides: TGTGCCAGCAGCTTAGGATTACGGAGTAACAATGAGCAGTTCTTC.

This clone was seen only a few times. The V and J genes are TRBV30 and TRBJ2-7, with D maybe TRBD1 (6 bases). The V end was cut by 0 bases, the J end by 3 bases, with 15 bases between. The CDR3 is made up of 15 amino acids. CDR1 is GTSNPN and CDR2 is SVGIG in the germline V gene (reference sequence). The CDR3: CAWSVFWQGRYEQYF. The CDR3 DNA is TGTGCCTGGAGTGTATTCTGGCAGGGGCGCTACGAGCAGTACTTC. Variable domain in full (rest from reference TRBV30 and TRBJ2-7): SQTIHQWPATLVQPVGSPLSLECTVEGTSNPNLYWYRQAAGRGLQLLFYSVGIGQISSEVPQNLSASRPQDRQFILSSKKLLLSDSGFYLCAWSVFWQGRYEQYFGPGTRLTVT.

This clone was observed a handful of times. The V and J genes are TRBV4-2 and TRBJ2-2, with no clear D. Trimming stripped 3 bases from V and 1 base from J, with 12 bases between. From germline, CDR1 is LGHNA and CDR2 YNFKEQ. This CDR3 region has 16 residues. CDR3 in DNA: TGTGCCAGCAGCCACCCCTCCGGCGGGAACACCGGGGAGCTGTTTTTT. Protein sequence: CASSHPSGGNTGELFF.

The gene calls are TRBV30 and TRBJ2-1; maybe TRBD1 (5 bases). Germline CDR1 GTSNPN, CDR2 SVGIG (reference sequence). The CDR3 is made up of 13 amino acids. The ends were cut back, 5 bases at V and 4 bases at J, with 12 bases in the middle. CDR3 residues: CAWEDNTYNEQFF. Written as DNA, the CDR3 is TGTGCCTGGGAGGACAACACTTACAATGAGCAGTTCTTC.

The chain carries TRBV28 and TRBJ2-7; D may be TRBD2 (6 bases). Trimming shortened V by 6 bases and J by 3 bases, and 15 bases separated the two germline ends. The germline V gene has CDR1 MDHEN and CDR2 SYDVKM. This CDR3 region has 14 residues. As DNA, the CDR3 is TGTGCCAGCAGGTCACCGGGGGACCGCTACGAGCAGTACTTC. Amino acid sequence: CASRSPGDRYEQYF. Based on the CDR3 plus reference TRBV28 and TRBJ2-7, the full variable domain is DVKVTQSSRYLVKRTGEKVFLECVQDMDHENMFWYRQDPGLGLRLIYFSYDVKMKEKGDIPEGYSVSREKKERFSLILESASTNQTSMYLCASRSPGDRYEQYFGPGTRLTVT.

CDR3 in DNA: TGTGCCACCAGCAGGGATAGCGGAAATACGCAGTATTTT. Amino acid sequence: CATSRDSGNTQYF. The chain couples TRBV15 to TRBJ2-3; D is perhaps TRBD2 (6 bases). Germline CDR1 and CDR2: LNHNV and YYDKDF (reference sequence). Trimming cost V 3 bases and J 7 bases, with 11 bases left between them. The CDR3 totals 13 residues.

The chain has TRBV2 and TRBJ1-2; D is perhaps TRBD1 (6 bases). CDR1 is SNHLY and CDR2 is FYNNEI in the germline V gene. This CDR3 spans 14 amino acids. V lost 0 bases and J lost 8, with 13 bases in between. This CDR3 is CASSEASRGWGYTF. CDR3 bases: TGTGCCAGCAGTGAAGCTTCCAGGGGTTGGGGCTACACCTTC.

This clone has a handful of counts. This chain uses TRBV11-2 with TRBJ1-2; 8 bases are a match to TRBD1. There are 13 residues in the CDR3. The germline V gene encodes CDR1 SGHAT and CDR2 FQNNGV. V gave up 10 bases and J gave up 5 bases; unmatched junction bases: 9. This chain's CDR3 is CANAGQGGYGYTF. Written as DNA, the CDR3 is TGTGCCAACGCTGGACAGGGCGGTTATGGCTACACCTTC.

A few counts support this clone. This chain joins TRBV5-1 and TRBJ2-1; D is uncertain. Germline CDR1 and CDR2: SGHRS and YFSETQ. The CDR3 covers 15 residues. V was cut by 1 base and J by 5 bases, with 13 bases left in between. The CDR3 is CASSLLSYTNNEQFF. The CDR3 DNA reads TGCGCCAGCAGCTTGTTGTCCTATACCAACAATGAGCAGTTCTTC.

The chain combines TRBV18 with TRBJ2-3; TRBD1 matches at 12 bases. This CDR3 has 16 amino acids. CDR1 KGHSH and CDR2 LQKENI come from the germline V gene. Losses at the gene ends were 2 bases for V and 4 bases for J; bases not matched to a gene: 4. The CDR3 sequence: CASSPAGTGGADTQYF. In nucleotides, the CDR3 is TGTGCCAGCTCACCAGCCGGGACAGGGGGCGCAGATACGCAGTATTTT.

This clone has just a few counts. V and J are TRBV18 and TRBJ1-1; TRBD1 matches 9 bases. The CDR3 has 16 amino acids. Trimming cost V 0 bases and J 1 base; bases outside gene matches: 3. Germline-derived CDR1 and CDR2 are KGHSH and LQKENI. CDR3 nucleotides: TGTGCCAGCTCACCACCGGGGACAGGGTCGAACACTGAAGCTTTCTTT. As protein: CASSPPGTGSNTEAFF.

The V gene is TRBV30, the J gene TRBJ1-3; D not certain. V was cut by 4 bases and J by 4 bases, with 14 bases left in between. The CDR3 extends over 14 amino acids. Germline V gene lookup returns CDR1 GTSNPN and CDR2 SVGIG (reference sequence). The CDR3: CAWMWGSGGNTIYF. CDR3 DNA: TGTGCCTGGATGTGGGGTTCGGGAGGAAACACCATATATTTT.